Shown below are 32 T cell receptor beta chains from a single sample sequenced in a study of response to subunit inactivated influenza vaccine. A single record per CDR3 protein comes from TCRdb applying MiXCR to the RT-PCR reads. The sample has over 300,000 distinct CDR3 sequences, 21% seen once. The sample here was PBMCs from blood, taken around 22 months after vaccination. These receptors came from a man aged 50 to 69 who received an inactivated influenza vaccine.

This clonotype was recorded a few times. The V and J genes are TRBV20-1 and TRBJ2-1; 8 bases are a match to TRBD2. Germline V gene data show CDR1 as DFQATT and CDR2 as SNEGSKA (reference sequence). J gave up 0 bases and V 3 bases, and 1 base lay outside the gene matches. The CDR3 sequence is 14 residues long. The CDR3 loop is CSASAGGSYNEQFF. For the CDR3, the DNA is TGCAGTGCTAGTGCGGGGGGCTCCTACAATGAGCAGTTCTTC.

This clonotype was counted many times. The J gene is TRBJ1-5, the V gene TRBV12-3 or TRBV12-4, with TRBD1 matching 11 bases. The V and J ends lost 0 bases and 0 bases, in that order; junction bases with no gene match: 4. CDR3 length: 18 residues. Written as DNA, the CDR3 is TGTGCCAGCAGTTTAGCGGGACAGGGGGTTTTTAGCAATCAGCCCCAGCATTTT. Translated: CASSLAGQGVFSNQPQHF.

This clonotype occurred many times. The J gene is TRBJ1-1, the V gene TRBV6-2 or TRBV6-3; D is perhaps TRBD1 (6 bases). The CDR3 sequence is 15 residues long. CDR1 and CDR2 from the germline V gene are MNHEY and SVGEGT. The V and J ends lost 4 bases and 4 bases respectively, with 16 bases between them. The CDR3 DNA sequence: TGTGCCAGCAGTTCTCCCCGTCGGGGGGCCACTGAAGCTTTCTTT. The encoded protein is CASSSPRRGATEAFF.

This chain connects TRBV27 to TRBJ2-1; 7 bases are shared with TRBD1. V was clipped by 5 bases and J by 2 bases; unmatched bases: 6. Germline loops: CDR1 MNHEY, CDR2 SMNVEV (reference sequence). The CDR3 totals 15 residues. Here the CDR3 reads CASSKGTAAYNEQFF. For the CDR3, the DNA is TGTGCCAGCAGTAAGGGGACAGCCGCCTACAATGAGCAGTTCTTC.

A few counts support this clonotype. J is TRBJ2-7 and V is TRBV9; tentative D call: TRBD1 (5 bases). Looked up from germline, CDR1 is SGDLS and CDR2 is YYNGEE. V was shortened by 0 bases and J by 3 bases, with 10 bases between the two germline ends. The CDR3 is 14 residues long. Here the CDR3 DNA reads TGTGCCAGCAGCGTAGGGGATGGACACTACGAGCAGTACTTC. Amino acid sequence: CASSVGDGHYEQYF. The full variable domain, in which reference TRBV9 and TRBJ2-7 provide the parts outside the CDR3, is DSGVTQTPKHLITATGQRVTLRCSPRSGDLSVYWYQQSLDQGLQFLIQYYNGEERAKGNILERFSAQQFPDLHSELNLSSLELGDSALYFCASSVGDGHYEQYFGPGTRLTVT.

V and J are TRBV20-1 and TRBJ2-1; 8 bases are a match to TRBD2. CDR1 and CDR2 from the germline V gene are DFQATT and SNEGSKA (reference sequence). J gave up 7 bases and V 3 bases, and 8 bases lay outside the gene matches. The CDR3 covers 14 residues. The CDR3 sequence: CSASYGLASNEQFF. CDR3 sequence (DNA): TGCAGTGCTAGTTATGGACTAGCTAGTAATGAGCAGTTCTTC.

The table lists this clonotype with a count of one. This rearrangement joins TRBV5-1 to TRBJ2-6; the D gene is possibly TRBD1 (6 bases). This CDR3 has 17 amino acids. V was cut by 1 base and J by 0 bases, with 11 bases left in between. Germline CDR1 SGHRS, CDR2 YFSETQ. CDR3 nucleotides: TGCGCCAGCAGCTTGCGACAGGCGCGCTCTGGGGCCAACGTCCTGACTTTC. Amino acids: CASSLRQARSGANVLTF.

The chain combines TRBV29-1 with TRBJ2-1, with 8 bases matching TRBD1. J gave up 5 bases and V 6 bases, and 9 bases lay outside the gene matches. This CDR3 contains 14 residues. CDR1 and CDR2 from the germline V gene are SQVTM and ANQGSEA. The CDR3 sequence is CSVNLRGQDNEQFF. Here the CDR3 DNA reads TGCAGCGTGAACCTCCGGGGACAGGACAATGAGCAGTTCTTC.

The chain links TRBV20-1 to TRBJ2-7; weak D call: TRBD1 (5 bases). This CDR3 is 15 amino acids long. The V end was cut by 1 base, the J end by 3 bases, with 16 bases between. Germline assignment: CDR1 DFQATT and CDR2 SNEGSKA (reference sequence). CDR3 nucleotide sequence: TGCAGTGCTAGAGGGATGACTCAGGGTATCTACGAGCAGTACTTC. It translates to CSARGMTQGIYEQYF.

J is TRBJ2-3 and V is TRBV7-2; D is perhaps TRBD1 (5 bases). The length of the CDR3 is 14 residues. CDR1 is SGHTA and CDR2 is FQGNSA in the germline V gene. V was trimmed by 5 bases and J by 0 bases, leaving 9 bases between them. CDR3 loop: CASSRDRSTDTQYF. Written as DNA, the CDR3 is TGTGCCAGCAGCCGCGACAGAAGCACAGATACGCAGTATTTT.

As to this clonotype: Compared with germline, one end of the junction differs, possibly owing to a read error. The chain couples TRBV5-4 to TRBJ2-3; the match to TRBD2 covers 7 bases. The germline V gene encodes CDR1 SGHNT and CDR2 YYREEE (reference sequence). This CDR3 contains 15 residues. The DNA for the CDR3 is TGTGCCAGCAGCTTGGGGCGGGGGTTGACAGATACGCAATATTTT. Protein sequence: CASSLGRGLTDTQYF. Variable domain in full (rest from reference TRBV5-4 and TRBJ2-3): ETGVTQSPTHLIKTRGQQVTLRCSSQSGHNTVSWYQQALGQGPQFIFQYYREEENGRGNFPPRFSGLQFPNYSSELNVNALELDDSALYLCASSLGRGLTDTQYFGPGTRLTVL.

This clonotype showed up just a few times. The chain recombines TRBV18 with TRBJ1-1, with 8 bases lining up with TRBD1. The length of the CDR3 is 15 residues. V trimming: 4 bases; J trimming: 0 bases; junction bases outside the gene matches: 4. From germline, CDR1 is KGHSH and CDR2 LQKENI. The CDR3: CASSLDRGMNTEAFF. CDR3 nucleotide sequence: TGTGCCAGCTCACTAGACAGGGGAATGAACACTGAAGCTTTCTTT.

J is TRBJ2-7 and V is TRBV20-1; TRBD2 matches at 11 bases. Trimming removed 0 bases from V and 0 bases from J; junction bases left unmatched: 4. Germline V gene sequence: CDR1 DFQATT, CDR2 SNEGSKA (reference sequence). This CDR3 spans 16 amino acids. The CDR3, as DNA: TGCAGTGCTAGAGATCCGACTAGCGGGATCTCCTACGAGCAGTACTTC. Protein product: CSARDPTSGISYEQYF.

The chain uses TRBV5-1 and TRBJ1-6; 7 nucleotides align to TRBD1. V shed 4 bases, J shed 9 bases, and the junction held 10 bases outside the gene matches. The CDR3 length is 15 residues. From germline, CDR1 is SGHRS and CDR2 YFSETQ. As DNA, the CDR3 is TGCGCCAGCAGCGCCGGGACAGTGTCTGGTTCACCCCTCCACTTT. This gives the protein CASSAGTVSGSPLHF.

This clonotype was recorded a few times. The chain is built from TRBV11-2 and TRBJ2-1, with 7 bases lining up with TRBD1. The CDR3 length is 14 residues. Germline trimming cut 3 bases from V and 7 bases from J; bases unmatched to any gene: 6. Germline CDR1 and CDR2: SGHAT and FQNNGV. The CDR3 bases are TGTGCCAGCAGCTTGTACAGGGGAGAGAATGAGCAGTTCTTC. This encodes CASSLYRGENEQFF.

Here the CDR3 DNA reads TGTGCCAGCAGCTTAGCGGGGGCCCATGAGCAGTTCTTC. Encoded protein: CASSLAGAHEQFF. J is TRBJ2-1 and V is TRBV7-9, with a tentative D call TRBD1 (6 bases). Germline loops: CDR1 SEHNR, CDR2 FQNEAQ (reference sequence). CDR3 length: 13 residues. Trimming stripped 0 bases from V and 8 bases from J, with 8 bases between. Full variable domain (remainder filled in from reference TRBV7-9 and TRBJ2-1): DTGVSQNPRHKITKRGQNVTFRCDPISEHNRLYWYRQTLGQGPEFLTYFQNEAQLEKSRLLSDRFSAERPKGSFSTLEIQRTEQGDSAMYLCASSLAGAHEQFFGPGTRLTVL.

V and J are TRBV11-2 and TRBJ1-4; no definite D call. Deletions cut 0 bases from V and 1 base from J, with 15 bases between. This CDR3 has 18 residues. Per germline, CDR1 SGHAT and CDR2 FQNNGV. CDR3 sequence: CASSLDWVPTLTNEKLFF. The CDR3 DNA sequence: TGTGCCAGCAGCTTAGATTGGGTACCCACTCTAACTAATGAAAAACTGTTTTTT. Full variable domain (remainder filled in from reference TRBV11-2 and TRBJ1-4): EAGVAQSPRYKIIEKRQSVAFWCNPISGHATLYWYQQILGQGPKLLIQFQNNGVVDDSQLPKDRFSAERLKGVDSTLKIQPAKLEDSAVYLCASSLDWVPTLTNEKLFFGSGTQLSVL.

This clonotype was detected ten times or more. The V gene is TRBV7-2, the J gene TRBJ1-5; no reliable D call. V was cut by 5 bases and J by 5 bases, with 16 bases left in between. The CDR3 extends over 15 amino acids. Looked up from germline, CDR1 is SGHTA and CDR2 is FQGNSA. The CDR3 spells CASSPEVATHQPQHF. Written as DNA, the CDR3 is TGTGCCAGCAGCCCCGAAGTGGCTACCCATCAGCCCCAGCATTTT.

The CDR3 DNA follows: TGTGCCAGCAGTGAAGCGCTTCGGACAGATACGCAGTATTTT. It translates to CASSEALRTDTQYF. The rearrangement joins TRBV2 to TRBJ2-3; D remains ambiguous. V was trimmed by 0 bases and J by 3 bases, leaving 7 bases between them. This CDR3 region has 14 residues. Per germline, CDR1 SNHLY and CDR2 FYNNEI. Looking up the rest from reference TRBV2 and TRBJ2-3 gives the full variable domain: EPEVTQTPSHQVTQMGQEVILRCVPISNHLYFYWYRQILGQKVEFLVSFYNNEISEKSEIFDDQFSVERPDGSNFTLKIRSTKLEDSAMYFCASSEALRTDTQYFGPGTRLTVL.

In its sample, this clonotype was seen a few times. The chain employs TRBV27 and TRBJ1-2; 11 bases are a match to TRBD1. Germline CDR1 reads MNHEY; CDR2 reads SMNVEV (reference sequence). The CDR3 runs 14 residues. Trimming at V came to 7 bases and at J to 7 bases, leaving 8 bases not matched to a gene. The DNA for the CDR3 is TGTGCCAGCAAAGGACAGGGGGCGTTATCTGGCTACACCTTC. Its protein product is CASKGQGALSGYTF.

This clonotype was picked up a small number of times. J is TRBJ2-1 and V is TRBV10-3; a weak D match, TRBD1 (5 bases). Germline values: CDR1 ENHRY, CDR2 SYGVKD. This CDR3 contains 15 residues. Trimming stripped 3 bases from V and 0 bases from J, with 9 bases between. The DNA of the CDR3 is TGTGCCATCAGTGAACAAGACAGCTCCTACAATGAGCAGTTCTTC. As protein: CAISEQDSSYNEQFF.

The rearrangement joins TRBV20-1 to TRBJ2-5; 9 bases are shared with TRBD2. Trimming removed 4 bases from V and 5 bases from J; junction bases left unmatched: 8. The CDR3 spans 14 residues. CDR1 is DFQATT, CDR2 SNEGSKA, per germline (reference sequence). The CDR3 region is CSAKTSGAGETQYF. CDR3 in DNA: TGCAGTGCTAAGACTAGCGGAGCGGGCGAGACCCAGTACTTC.

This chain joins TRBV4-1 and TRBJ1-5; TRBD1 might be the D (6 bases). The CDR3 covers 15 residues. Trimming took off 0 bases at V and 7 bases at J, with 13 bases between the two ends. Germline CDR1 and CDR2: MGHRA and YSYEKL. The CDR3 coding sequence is TGCGCCAGCAGCCAAGAGGTCAGGGGCCCACAGCCCCAGCATTTT. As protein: CASSQEVRGPQPQHF.

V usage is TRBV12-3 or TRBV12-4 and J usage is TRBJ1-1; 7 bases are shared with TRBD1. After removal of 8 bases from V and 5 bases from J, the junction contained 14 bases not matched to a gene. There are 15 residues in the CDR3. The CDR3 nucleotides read TGTGCCAGCGGGTCTTCCAGGGGGGAAGGGACTGAAGCTTTCTTT. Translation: CASGSSRGEGTEAFF.

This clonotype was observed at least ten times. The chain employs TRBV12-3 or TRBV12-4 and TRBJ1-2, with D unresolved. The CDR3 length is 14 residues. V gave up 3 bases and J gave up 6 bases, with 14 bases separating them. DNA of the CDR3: TGTGCCAGCAGTTTCCAGACACTGGCCGATGGCTACACCTTC. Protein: CASSFQTLADGYTF.

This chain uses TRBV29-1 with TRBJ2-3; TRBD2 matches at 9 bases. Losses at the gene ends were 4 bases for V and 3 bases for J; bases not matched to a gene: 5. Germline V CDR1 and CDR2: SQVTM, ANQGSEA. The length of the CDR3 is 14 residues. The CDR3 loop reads CSVVPSGVTDTQYF. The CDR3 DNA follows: TGCAGCGTTGTACCTAGCGGGGTGACAGATACGCAGTATTTT.

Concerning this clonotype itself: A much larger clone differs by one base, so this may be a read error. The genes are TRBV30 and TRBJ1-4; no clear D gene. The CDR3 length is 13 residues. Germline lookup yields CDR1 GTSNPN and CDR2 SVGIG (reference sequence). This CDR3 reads CAWGRQLNEELFF. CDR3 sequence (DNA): TGTGCCTGGGGGAGGCAGCTAAATGAAGAACTGTTTTTT.

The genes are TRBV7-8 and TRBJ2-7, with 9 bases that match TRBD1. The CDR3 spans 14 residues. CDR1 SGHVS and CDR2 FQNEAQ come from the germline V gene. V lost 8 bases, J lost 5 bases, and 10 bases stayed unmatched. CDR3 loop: CASLPTQGANEQYF. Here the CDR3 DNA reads TGTGCCAGCCTACCAACACAGGGGGCGAACGAGCAGTACTTC.

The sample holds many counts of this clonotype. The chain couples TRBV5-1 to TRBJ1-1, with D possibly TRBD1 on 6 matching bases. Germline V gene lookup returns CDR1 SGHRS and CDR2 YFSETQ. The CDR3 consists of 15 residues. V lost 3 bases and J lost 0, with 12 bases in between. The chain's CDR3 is CASSSGTRMNTEAFF. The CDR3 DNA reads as TGCGCCAGCAGCTCCGGGACACGCATGAACACTGAAGCTTTCTTT.

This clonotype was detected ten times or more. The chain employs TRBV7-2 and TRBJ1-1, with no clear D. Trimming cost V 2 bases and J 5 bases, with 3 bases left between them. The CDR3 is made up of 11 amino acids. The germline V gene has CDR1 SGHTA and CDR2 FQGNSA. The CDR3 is CASSLFTEAFF. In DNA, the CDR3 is TGTGCCAGCAGCTTATTTACTGAAGCTTTCTTT.

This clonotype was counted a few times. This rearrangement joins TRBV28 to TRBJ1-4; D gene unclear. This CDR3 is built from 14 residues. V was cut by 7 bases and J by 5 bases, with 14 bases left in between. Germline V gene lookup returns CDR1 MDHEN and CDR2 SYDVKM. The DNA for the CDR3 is TGTGCCAGCACCCTAGGCAGCTCGAATGAAAAACTGTTTTTT. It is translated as CASTLGSSNEKLFF.

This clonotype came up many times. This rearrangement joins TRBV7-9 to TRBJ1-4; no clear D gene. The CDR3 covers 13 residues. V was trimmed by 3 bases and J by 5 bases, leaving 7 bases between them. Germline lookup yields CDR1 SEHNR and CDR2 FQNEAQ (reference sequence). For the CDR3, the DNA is TGTGCCAGCAGCTTCGGAGGGAATGAAAAACTGTTTTTT. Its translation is CASSFGGNEKLFF.